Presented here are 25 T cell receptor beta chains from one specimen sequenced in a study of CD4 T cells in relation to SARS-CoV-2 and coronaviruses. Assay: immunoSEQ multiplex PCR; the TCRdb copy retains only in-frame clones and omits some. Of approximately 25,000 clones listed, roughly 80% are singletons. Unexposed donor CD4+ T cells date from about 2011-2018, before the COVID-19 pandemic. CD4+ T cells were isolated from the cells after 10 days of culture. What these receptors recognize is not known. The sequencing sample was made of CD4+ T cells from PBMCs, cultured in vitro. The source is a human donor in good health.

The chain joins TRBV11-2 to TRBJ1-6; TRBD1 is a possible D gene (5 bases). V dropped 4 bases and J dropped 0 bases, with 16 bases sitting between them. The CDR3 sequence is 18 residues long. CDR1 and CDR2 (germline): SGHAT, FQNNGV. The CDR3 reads CASSSMGGGSSYNSPLHF. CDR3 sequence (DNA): TGTGCCAGCAGCTCCATGGGGGGGGGAAGCTCCTATAATTCACCCCTCCACTTT.

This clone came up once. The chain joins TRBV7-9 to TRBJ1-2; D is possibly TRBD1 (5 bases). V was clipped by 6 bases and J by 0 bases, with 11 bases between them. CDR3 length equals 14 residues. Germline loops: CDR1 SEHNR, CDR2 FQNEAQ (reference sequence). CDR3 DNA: TGTGCCAGCAGGGGGACTTCGTCTAACTATGGCTACACCTTC. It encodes CASRGTSSNYGYTF.

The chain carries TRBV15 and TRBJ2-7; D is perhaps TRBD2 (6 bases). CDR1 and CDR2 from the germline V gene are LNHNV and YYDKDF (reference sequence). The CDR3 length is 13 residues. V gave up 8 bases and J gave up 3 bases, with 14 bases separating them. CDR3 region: CATGTPDFYEQYF. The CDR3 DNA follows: TGTGCCACCGGGACTCCTGACTTCTACGAGCAGTACTTC.

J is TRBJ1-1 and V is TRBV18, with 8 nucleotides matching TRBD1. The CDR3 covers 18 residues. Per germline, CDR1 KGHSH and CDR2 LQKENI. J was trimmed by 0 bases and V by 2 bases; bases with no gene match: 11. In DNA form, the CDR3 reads TGTGCCAGCTCACCAAAACCCGGGACAGGACCCTTGAACACTGAAGCTTTCTTT. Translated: CASSPKPGTGPLNTEAFF.

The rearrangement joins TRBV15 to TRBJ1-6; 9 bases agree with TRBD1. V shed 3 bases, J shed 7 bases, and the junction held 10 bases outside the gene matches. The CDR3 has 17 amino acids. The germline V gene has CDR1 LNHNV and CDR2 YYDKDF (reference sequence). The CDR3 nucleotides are TGTGCCACCAGCAGCCAAAATACAGGGGGCAGGAATTCACCCCTCCACTTT. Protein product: CATSSQNTGGRNSPLHF.

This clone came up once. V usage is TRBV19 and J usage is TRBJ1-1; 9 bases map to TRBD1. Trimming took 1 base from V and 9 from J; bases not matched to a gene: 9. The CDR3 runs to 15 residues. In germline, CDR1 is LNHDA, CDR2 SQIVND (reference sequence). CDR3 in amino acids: CASSIVGQGIGKAFF. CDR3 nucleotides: TGTGCCAGTAGTATAGTGGGACAGGGTATTGGTAAAGCTTTCTTT.

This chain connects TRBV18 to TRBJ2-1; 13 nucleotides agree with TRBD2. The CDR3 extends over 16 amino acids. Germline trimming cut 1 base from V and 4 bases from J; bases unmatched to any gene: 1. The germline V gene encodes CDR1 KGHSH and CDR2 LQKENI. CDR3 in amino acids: CASSPQTSGRYNEQFF. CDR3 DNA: TGTGCCAGCTCACCACAGACTAGCGGGAGGTACAATGAGCAGTTCTTC. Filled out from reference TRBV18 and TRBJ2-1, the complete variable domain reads NAGVMQNPRHLVRRRGQEARLRCSPMKGHSHVYWYRQLPEEGLKFMVYLQKENIIDESGMPKERFSAEFPKEGPSILRIQQVVRGDSAAYFCASSPQTSGRYNEQFFGPGTRLTVL.

The CDR3 region has the DNA TGTGCCAGCAGCTTTTGGGAGAACACCGGGGAGCTGTTTTTT. Protein sequence: CASSFWENTGELFF. This chain links TRBV5-4 with TRBJ2-2; D remains unclear. The CDR3 extends over 14 amino acids. Germline CDR1 and CDR2: SGHNT and YYREEE (reference sequence). V lost 2 bases to trimming and J lost 1 base, with 6 bases between them.

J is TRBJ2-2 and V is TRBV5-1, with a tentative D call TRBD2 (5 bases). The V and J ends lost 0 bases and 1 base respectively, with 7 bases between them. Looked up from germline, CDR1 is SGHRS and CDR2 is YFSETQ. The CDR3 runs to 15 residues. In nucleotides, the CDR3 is TGCGCCAGCAGCTTGGTGGCGGGGAACACCGGGGAGCTGTTTTTT. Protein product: CASSLVAGNTGELFF. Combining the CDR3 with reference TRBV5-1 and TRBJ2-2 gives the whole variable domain KAGVTQTPRYLIKTRGQQVTLSCSPISGHRSVSWYQQTPGQGLQFLFEYFSETQRNKGNFPGRFSGRQFSNSRSEMNVSTLELGDSALYLCASSLVAGNTGELFFGEGSRLTVL.

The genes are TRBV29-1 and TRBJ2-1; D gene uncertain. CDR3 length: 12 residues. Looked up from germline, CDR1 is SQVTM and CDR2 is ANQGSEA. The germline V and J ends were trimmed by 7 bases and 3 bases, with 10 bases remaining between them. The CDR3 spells CSALTSYNEQFF. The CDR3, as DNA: TGCAGCGCCTTGACAAGCTACAATGAGCAGTTCTTC.

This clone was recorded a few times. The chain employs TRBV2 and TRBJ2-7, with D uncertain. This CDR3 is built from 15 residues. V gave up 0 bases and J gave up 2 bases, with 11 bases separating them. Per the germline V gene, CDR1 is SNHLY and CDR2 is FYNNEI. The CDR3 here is CASSEAPIVAYEQYF. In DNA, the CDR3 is TGTGCCAGCAGTGAAGCCCCGATAGTAGCCTACGAGCAGTACTTC.

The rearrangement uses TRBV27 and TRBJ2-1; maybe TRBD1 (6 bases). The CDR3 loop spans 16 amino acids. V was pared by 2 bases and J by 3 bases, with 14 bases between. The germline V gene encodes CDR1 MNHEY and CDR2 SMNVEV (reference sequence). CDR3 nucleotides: TGTGCCAGCAGTTTAACCCACAGGGAAGGCTACAATGAGCAGTTCTTC. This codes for CASSLTHREGYNEQFF.

The CDR3 DNA reads TGCGCCAGCAGTGAGCACCGGGCGGGAGGTCGTTATACGCAGTATTTT. Protein sequence: CASSEHRAGGRYTQYF. The chain carries TRBV10-1 and TRBJ2-3; 8 bases match TRBD2. With 2 bases clipped from V and 7 bases from J, the junction kept 11 bases outside the gene matches. This CDR3 is built from 16 residues. In germline, CDR1 is WNHNN, CDR2 SYGVQD (reference sequence).

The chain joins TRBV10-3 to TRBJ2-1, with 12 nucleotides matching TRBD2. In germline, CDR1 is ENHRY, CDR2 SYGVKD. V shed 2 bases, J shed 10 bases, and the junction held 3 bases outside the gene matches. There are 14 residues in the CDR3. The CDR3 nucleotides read TGTGCCATCAGTGAGCCTAGCGGGAGGGCGGAGCAGTTCTTC. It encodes CAISEPSGRAEQFF.

The DNA for the CDR3 is TGTGCCAGCAGCTCCAGCGGGAACGGGGAGCTGTTTTTT. Translation: CASSSSGNGELFF. The chain couples TRBV11-3 to TRBJ2-2; 7 bases match TRBD2. The CDR3 runs to 13 residues. Losses at the gene ends were 4 bases for V and 7 bases for J; bases not matched to a gene: 3. Germline V CDR1 and CDR2: SGHNT, YENEEA.

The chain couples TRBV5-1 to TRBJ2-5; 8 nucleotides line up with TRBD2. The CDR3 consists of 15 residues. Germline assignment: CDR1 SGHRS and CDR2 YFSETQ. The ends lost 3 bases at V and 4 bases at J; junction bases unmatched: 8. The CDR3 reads CASSSMGTRGETQYF. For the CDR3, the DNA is TGCGCCAGCAGCTCCATGGGGACTAGGGGAGAGACCCAGTACTTC.

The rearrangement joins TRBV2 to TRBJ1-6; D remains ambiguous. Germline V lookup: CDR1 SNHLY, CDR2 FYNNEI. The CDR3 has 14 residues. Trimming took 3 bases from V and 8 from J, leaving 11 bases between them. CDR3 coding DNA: TGTGCCAGCAGTGACGACGACCGAGATTCACCCCTCCACTTT. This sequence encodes CASSDDDRDSPLHF.

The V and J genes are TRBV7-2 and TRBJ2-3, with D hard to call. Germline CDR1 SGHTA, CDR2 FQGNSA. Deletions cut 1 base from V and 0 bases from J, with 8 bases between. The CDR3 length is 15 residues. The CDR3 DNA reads TGTGCCAGCAGCTTAGTCGTAAGCAGCACAGATACGCAGTATTTT. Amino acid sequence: CASSLVVSSTDTQYF.

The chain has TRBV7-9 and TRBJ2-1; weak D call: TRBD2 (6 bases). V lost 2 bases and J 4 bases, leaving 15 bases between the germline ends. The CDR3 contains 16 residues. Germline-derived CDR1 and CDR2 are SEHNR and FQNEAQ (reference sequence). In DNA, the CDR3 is TGTGCCAGCAGCTTATTTAAGGGTAGCGGATACAATGAGCAGTTCTTC. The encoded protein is CASSLFKGSGYNEQFF.

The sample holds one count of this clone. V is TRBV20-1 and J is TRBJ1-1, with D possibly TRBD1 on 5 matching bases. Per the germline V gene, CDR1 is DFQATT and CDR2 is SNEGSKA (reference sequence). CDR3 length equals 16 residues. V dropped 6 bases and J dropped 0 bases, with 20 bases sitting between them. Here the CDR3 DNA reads TGCAGTGCCAGTAGTGGGACGGTCGACATGAACACTGAAGCTTTCTTT. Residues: CSASSGTVDMNTEAFF.

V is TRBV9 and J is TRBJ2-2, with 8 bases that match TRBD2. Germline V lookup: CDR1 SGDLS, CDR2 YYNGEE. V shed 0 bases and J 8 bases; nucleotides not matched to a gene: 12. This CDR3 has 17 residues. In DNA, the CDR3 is TGTGCCAGCAGCGTAGCTCCAGCGGGAGTTAGGCTTGGGGAGCTGTTTTTT. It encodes CASSVAPAGVRLGELFF.

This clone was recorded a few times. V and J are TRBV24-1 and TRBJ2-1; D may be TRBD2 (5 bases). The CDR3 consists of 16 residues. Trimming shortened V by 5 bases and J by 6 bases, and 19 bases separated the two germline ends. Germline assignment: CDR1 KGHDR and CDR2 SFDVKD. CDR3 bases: TGTGCCACCAGTGCCCCCCAAGCGGTTTATCTCAATGAGCAGTTCTTC. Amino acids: CATSAPQAVYLNEQFF.

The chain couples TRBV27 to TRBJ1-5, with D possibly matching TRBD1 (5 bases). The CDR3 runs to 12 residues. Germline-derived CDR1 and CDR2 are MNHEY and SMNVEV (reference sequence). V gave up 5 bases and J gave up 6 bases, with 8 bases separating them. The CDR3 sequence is CASSQGGQPQHF. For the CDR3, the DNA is TGTGCCAGCAGTCAGGGAGGTCAGCCCCAGCATTTT.

Written as DNA, the CDR3 is TGCAGCGTTGATCGGGGGGGGTCAGGGGAGCAGTACTTC. This sequence encodes CSVDRGGSGEQYF. This sequence joins TRBV29-1 and TRBJ2-7, with TRBD2 matching 8 bases. The J segment lost 7 bases and the V segment lost 3 bases, leaving 8 bases of the junction unmatched. Germline V gives CDR1 SQVTM, CDR2 ANQGSEA. The CDR3 is 13 amino acids.

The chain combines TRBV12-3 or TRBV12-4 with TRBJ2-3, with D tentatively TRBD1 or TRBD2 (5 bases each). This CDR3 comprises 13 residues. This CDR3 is CAVGTASTDTQYF. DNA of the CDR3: TGTGCGGTCGGGACCGCTAGCACAGATACGCAGTATTTT.